The T cell receptor beta chain under discussion was sequenced for a study of cytomegalovirus exposure and HLA in healthy donors. V dropped 1 base and J dropped 1 base, with 9 bases sitting between them. The CDR3 contains 15 residues. Germline V CDR1 and CDR2: SGHRS, YFSETQ. The PCR was carried out with 60 Vbeta primers and 13 Jbeta primers. This table comes from immunoSEQ multiplex PCR, and its TCRdb copy is limited to in-frame clones, with some not included. The sample consists of about 240,000 clones, around 80% of them appearing once. This sequence was found in a boy aged 5-17 years in good health and CMV-seronegative. This rearrangement joins TRBV5-1 to TRBJ1-5; D is undetermined. The sequenced sample consisted of PBMCs. CDR3 bases: TGCGCCAGCAGCTTGAACGGTAACAGCAATCAGCCCCAGCATTTT. Translated: CASSLNGNSNQPQHF.